The 22 T cell receptor beta chains listed next were all sequenced from one sample in a study of Tregs in tolerant kidney transplant recipients. TCRdb's copy holds only in-frame clones and misses some; the assay was immunoSEQ multiplex PCR. The table records more than 75,000 clones, over 85% of them present only once. The source material was CD4+ T cells from blood, sampled before the transplant. The receptors here all came from a human donor who received a combined kidney and bone marrow transplant.

This chain connects TRBV7-9 to TRBJ2-3, with 11 positions matching TRBD2. CDR1 is SEHNR, CDR2 FQNEAQ, per germline (reference sequence). V gave up 7 bases and J gave up 3 bases; unmatched junction bases: 3. The CDR3 runs to 14 residues. The CDR3 DNA follows: TGTGCCAGCAAACCTAGCGGGGGGACAGATACGCAGTATTTT. It is translated as CASKPSGGTDTQYF.

The chain carries TRBV7-3 and TRBJ2-1; 8 bases are shared with TRBD1. Germline CDR1 reads SGHTA; CDR2 reads FQGTGA. The CDR3 spans 16 residues. Trimming at V came to 5 bases and at J to 5 bases, leaving 11 bases not matched to a gene. Written as DNA, the CDR3 is TGTGCCAGCAGCCCTACCTCCGGACAGGGCGACAATGAGCAGTTCTTC. The encoded protein is CASSPTSGQGDNEQFF. The variable domain in full, completed from reference TRBV7-3 and TRBJ2-1, reads GAGVSQTPSNKVTEKGKYVELRCDPISGHTALYWYRQSLGQGPEFLIYFQGTGAADDSGLPNDRFFAVRPEGSVSTLKIQRTERGDSAVYLCASSPTSGQGDNEQFFGPGTRLTVL.

The chain uses TRBV2 and TRBJ2-4; D is uncertain. CDR3 length: 13 amino acids. The V end lost 6 bases, the J end lost 8 bases, and 14 bases lay between the germline ends. Germline CDR1 and CDR2: SNHLY and FYNNEI. CDR3 bases: TGTGCCAGCAGAGGATTCTGGAGATACATTCAGTACTTC. This sequence encodes CASRGFWRYIQYF.

CDR3 bases: TGCGCCAGCAGTCACCTTTCCGGGACTAGCGGCGAATACGAGCAGTACTTC. Translated, it gives CASSHLSGTSGEYEQYF. The rearrangement uses TRBV23-1 and TRBJ2-7; 11 nucleotides line up with TRBD2. TRBV23-1 is marked as an open reading frame, function uncertain. CDR3 length: 17 residues. The junction had 11 bases not matched to a gene; V was cut back by 3 bases and J by 4 bases.

The rearrangement uses TRBV6-5 and TRBJ2-1; 9 bases align to TRBD1. The germline gives CDR1 MNHEY, CDR2 SVGAGI. CDR3 size: 15 residues. V gave up 5 bases and J gave up 2 bases; unmatched junction bases: 4. The CDR3 loop reads CASSKTGGAYNEQFF. The CDR3 region has the DNA TGTGCCAGCAGTAAAACAGGGGGCGCCTACAATGAGCAGTTCTTC.

The sample holds one count of this clone. The chain employs TRBV7-3 and TRBJ1-6, with 7 bases that match TRBD1. J gave up 8 bases and V 2 bases, and 0 bases lay outside the gene matches. The CDR3 spans 13 residues. CDR1 is SGHTA, CDR2 FQGTGA, per germline. The CDR3 nucleotides read TGTGCCAGCAGCTTACAGGGGGATTCACCCCTCCACTTT. This codes for CASSLQGDSPLHF.

As regards this clone: This sample includes further DNA sequences coding for the same CDR3. J is TRBJ1-1 and V is TRBV5-1, with D perhaps TRBD1 (5 bases). The germline CDR1 and CDR2 sequences are SGHRS and YFSETQ. V lost 3 bases, J lost 3 bases, and 15 bases lay in between. The length of the CDR3 is 15 residues. The CDR3 sequence: CASSSKPPGDTEAFF. CDR3 coding DNA: TGCGCCAGCAGCTCGAAGCCACCGGGGGACACTGAAGCTTTCTTT.

This clone was counted a single time. The genes are TRBV5-4 and TRBJ2-7; possible D gene TRBD2, 7 bases. The CDR3 is 16 residues long. Germline values: CDR1 SGHNT, CDR2 YYREEE (reference sequence). Trimming took 2 bases from V and 3 from J, leaving 18 bases between them. This CDR3 reads CASSFTLTGGGYEQYF. CDR3 nucleotide sequence: TGTGCCAGCAGCTTTACCTTAACGGGGGGCGGCTACGAGCAGTACTTC. The full variable domain, in which reference TRBV5-4 and TRBJ2-7 provide the parts outside the CDR3, is ETGVTQSPTHLIKTRGQQVTLRCSSQSGHNTVSWYQQALGQGPQFIFQYYREEENGRGNFPPRFSGLQFPNYSSELNVNALELDDSALYLCASSFTLTGGGYEQYFGPGTRLTVT.

V usage is TRBV28 and J usage is TRBJ1-1, with D hard to call. This CDR3 has 13 residues. CDR1 MDHEN and CDR2 SYDVKM come from the germline V gene. V lost 5 bases, J lost 2 bases, and 9 bases lay in between. The CDR3 nucleotides are TGTGCCAGCAGTCCTATACGAAACACTGAAGCTTTCTTT. Translation gives CASSPIRNTEAFF.

The gene calls are TRBV9 and TRBJ2-3; 9 bases are a match to TRBD2. Germline V lookup: CDR1 SGDLS, CDR2 YYNGEE. After removal of 4 bases from V and 2 bases from J, the junction contained 5 bases not matched to a gene. This CDR3 contains 15 residues. The CDR3 coding sequence is TGTGCCAGCAGCAGAACTAGCGGGTTCACAGATACGCAGTATTTT. This gives the protein CASSRTSGFTDTQYF.

The rearrangement uses TRBV11-2 and TRBJ1-1, with 7 bases aligning to TRBD1. This CDR3 has 14 amino acids. Germline V gives CDR1 SGHAT, CDR2 FQNNGV. J gave up 0 bases and V 3 bases, and 1 base lay outside the gene matches. The CDR3, as DNA: TGTGCCAGCAGCTTCGACAGGGTGAACACTGAAGCTTTCTTT. Protein product: CASSFDRVNTEAFF. Full variable domain (rest looked up from reference TRBV11-2 and TRBJ1-1): EAGVAQSPRYKIIEKRQSVAFWCNPISGHATLYWYQQILGQGPKLLIQFQNNGVVDDSQLPKDRFSAERLKGVDSTLKIQPAKLEDSAVYLCASSFDRVNTEAFFGQGTRLTVV.

The genes are TRBV7-2 and TRBJ1-3; D may be TRBD1 (5 bases). CDR1 SGHTA and CDR2 FQGNSA come from the germline V gene. The CDR3 covers 14 residues. V lost 5 bases and J lost 2, with 10 bases in between. In DNA, the CDR3 is TGTGCCAGCAGCCCCCCGGACACTGGAAACACCATATATTTT. The encoded protein is CASSPPDTGNTIYF.

The chain couples TRBV19 to TRBJ1-5; possible D gene TRBD1, 5 bases. Between the trimmed V and J ends, which lost 6 bases and 7 bases, there was a span of 13 bases. The germline V gene encodes CDR1 LNHDA and CDR2 SQIVND (reference sequence). CDR3 size: 13 residues. The CDR3 spells CASSKDRNQPQHF. The CDR3 nucleotides read TGTGCCAGTAGCAAAGACAGAAACCAGCCCCAGCATTTT.

This rearrangement joins TRBV19 to TRBJ1-5, with D unresolved. Germline V gives CDR1 LNHDA, CDR2 SQIVND (reference sequence). The V gene lost 2 bases and the J gene lost 11 bases, with 19 bases spanning the gap. This CDR3 is built from 15 residues. CDR3 bases: TGTGCCAGTAGTATAAGGGAGACACCCTTGGGTGCCCAGCATTTT. Amino acid sequence: CASSIRETPLGAQHF.

The CDR3 region is CASSRTGRHEQFF. The CDR3 DNA reads TGTGCCAGCAGTCGGACAGGGCGGCATGAGCAGTTCTTC. The rearrangement uses TRBV6-5 and TRBJ2-1, with 8 nucleotides matching TRBD1. The germline V gene encodes CDR1 MNHEY and CDR2 SVGAGI. This CDR3 spans 13 amino acids. J gave up 8 bases and V 5 bases, and 5 bases lay outside the gene matches.

The genes are TRBV18 and TRBJ2-3; 9 bases align to TRBD1. The CDR3 totals 15 residues. J lost 6 bases, V lost 3 bases, and 7 bases had no gene match. CDR1 and CDR2 (germline): KGHSH, LQKENI. CDR3 bases: TGTGCCAGCTCACCTCTTGGACAGGGGAGGGATACGCAGTATTTT. This encodes CASSPLGQGRDTQYF.

V is TRBV28 and J is TRBJ2-3; 12 positions match TRBD2. Per germline, CDR1 MDHEN and CDR2 SYDVKM. There are 17 residues in the CDR3. V shed 3 bases, J shed 4 bases, and the junction held 8 bases outside the gene matches. For the CDR3, the DNA is TGTGCCAGCAGTTTCGGATGGACTAGCGGGGCCTCAGATACGCAGTATTTT. It specifies CASSFGWTSGASDTQYF.

The chain uses TRBV7-2 and TRBJ2-2, with 7 bases identical to TRBD1. With 5 bases clipped from V and 7 bases from J, the junction kept 10 bases outside the gene matches. The CDR3 length is 15 residues. The germline V gene encodes CDR1 SGHTA and CDR2 FQGNSA. The CDR3 region is CASSLYSTGRGELFF. In DNA, the CDR3 is TGTGCCAGCAGCCTATACTCGACAGGGCGCGGGGAGCTGTTTTTT. The full variable domain, its missing parts supplied by reference TRBV7-2 and TRBJ2-2, is GAGVSQSPSNKVTEKGKDVELRCDPISGHTALYWYRQSLGQGLEFLIYFQGNSAPDKSGLPSDRFSAERTGGSVSTLTIQRTQQEDSAVYLCASSLYSTGRGELFFGEGSRLTVL.

The chain is built from TRBV19 and TRBJ2-5; 8 nucleotides match TRBD1. The V segment lost 3 bases and the J segment 5 bases; nucleotides outside the gene matches: 2. The germline V gene encodes CDR1 LNHDA and CDR2 SQIVND (reference sequence). This CDR3 has 13 amino acids. The CDR3 sequence is CASSINRGETQYF. The CDR3 DNA sequence: TGTGCCAGTAGTATTAACAGGGGGGAGACCCAGTACTTC.

V gene TRBV12-5 combines with J gene TRBJ2-5; 8 bases fit TRBD2. The junction had 2 bases not matched to a gene; V was cut back by 5 bases and J by 9 bases. Germline CDR1 reads LGHNT; CDR2 reads FRNRAP. This CDR3 is 11 amino acids long. The CDR3 reads CASGPGGAQYF. The DNA for the CDR3 is TGTGCTAGTGGTCCCGGGGGGGCCCAGTACTTC. The complete variable domain, with remaining parts taken from reference TRBV12-5 and TRBJ2-5, reads DARVTQTPRHKVTEMGQEVTMRCQPILGHNTVFWYRQTMMQGLELLAYFRNRAPLDDSGMPKDRFSAEMPDATLATLKIQPSEPRDSAVYFCASGPGGAQYFGPGTRLLVL.

The gene calls are TRBV4-3 and TRBJ2-7; TRBD2 matches at 10 bases. CDR3 length equals 15 residues. In germline, CDR1 is LGHNA, CDR2 YSLEER. Unmatched junction bases numbered 5, after V lost 4 bases and J lost 2 bases. The CDR3 protein is CASSRTSGRAYEQYF. CDR3 coding DNA: TGCGCCAGCAGCCGTACAAGCGGGAGGGCCTACGAGCAGTACTTC.

The chain links TRBV19 to TRBJ1-2, with 9 bases lining up with TRBD1. CDR3 length: 15 amino acids. From germline, CDR1 is LNHDA and CDR2 SQIVND (reference sequence). With 3 bases clipped from V and 3 bases from J, the junction kept 5 bases outside the gene matches. The chain's CDR3 is CASSMGQGWDYGYTF. CDR3 sequence (DNA): TGTGCCAGTAGTATGGGACAGGGTTGGGACTATGGCTACACCTTC.